This T cell receptor beta chain emerged from a study of control samples from healthy donors and cancer patients. The table lists this clone with a count of one. V shed 11 bases and J shed 0 bases, with 11 bases lying between them. From germline, CDR1 is SNHLY and CDR2 FYNNEI. There are 13 residues in the CDR3. Data came from immunoSEQ multiplex PCR; TCRdb stores just in-frame clones and leaves some out. The table lists fewer than 85,000 clones, approximately 91% of them singletons. This chain uses TRBV2 with TRBJ2-1; D is unresolved. The source material was blood. The TCR was taken from a man in his forties or fifties in good health. In DNA form, the CDR3 reads TGTGCCGCCTTATCGAGCTCCTACAATGAGCAGTTCTTC. This codes for CAALSSSYNEQFF.